This T cell receptor beta chain was identified in a study of blood T cell repertoires in COVID-19 (dated by TCRdb to the early 2020s). Looking at the study overall: Samples from collaborators originated in the United States, Italy and Spain and spanned both the acute and convalescent phases of COVID-19. The material from the prospective study consisted of cDNA or gDNA derived from T cells, B-cell-depleted T cells, or PBMCs. The repertoires were released in a freely available public database intended as a resource for research on the immune response to SARS-CoV-2. The sample metadata nearly always contained a de-identified subject ID, COVID-19 status, age in years and sex. Subjects who had been exposed to COVID-19, were actively infected with it, or had recovered from it provided the deeply sampled blood TCRbeta repertoires that made up the dataset. Samples came from the ongoing ImmuneRACE study (first 160 participants) plus 1,254 subjects from 6 global collaborators. HLA class I and class II types, where available, came from metadata supplied by the sample provider rather than from assay-based typing. The full study reports these points: Clinical and demographic metadata were provided uncurated, with the amount varying by source and participant.

Regarding this clone: Its antigen is not yet known. No quality values exist for individual bases; no much larger clone is one base distant.

The CDR3, cysteine through phenylalanine, is 12 amino acids long. The kept DNA is CDR3 alone, 36 bases in frame from the first base. Reading the germline V gene (reference sequence) gives CDR1 SGHNT and CDR2 YYREEE. V sheds 4 bases and J sheds 2 bases, leaving 6 bases between their ends. In Seattle, one collaborating source enrolled patients while the infection was active and tracked those patients longitudinally over the course of disease. The collaborating institutions used their own protocols to collect whole blood in K2EDTA tubes. For TCRbeta analysis, collaborators shipped samples in one of three forms: frozen whole blood, isolated PBMCs, or DNA extracted from either of those sample types. TCRbeta CDR3 regions were amplified from genomic DNA by means of the immunoSEQ Assay, a bias-controlled multiplex PCR. As for the original processing: The number of nucleated cells in each sample was estimated by amplification of reference gene primers within the assay. Sequence reads were collapsed and filtered to measure the absolute abundance of every unique TCRbeta CDR3 rearrangement. For each sample, productive Simpson clonality was calculated as the square root of Simpson's diversity index over productive rearrangements. The immuneACCESS repertoire file appears here via TCRdb, limited to in-frame rearrangements. These files lack a portion of the clones; in checked studies, under half of the deficit traces to unresolved V genes, and the cause of the others is not known. The DNA was the basis for D and trimming; V, J and clone size are from that table. The sample table holds 250,000 to 300,000 clones, of which roughly nine tenths were seen once. The top ten clonotypes cover approximately 12% of the sample.

This sequence originates from a woman aged 25 to 39 with COVID-19, enrolled during active disease. The sequence links TRBV5-4 to TRBJ1-1, with no D gene named confidently. Sequencing was carried out using peripheral blood. The CDR3 reads CASSRTNTEAFF. Read as DNA, the sequence is TGTGCCAGCAGCCGTACTAACACTGAAGCTTTCTTT.